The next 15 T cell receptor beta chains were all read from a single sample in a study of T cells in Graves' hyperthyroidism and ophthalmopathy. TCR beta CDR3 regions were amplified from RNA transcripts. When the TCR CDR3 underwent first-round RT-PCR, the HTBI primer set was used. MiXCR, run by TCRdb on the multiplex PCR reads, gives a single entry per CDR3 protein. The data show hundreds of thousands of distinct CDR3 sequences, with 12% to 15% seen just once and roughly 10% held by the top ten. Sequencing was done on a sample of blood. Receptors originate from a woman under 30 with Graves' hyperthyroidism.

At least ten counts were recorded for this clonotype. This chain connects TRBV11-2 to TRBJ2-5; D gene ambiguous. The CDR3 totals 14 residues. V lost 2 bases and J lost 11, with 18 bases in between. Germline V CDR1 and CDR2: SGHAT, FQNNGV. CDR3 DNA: TGTGCCAGCAGCTTATGGTCGCTTCGGAGCGTTCAGTACTTC. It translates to CASSLWSLRSVQYF.

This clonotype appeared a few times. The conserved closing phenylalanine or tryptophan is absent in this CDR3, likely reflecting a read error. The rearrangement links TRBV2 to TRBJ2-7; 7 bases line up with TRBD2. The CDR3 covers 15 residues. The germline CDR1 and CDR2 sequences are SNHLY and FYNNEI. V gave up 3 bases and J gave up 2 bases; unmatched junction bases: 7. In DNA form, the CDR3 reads TGTGCCAGCAGTGACCCGCTAGCGGTTACCTACGAGCAGTACCTC. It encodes CASSDPLAVTYEQYL.

CDR3 sequence: CASSESGSGNTIYF. The CDR3 nucleotides read TGTGCCAGCAGTGAGTCAGGCTCTGGAAACACCATATATTTT. V gene TRBV25-1 combines with J gene TRBJ1-3; D not resolved. From germline, CDR1 is MGHDK and CDR2 SYGVNS. This CDR3 spans 14 amino acids. The V gene lost 3 bases and the J gene lost 0 bases, with 6 bases spanning the gap.

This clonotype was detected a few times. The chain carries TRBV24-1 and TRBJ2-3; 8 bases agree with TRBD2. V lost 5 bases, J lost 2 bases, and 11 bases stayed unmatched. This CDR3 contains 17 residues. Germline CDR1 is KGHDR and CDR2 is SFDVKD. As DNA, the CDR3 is TGTGCCACCAGTGGCGTGAATAGCGGGATTTACACAGATACGCAGTATTTT. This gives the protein CATSGVNSGIYTDTQYF.

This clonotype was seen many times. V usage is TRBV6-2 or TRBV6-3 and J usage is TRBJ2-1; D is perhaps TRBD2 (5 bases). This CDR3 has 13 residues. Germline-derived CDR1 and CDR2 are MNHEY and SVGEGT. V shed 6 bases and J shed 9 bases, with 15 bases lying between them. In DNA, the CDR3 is TGTGCCAGCAGCGCGGACTTTCTGAGTGAGCAGTTCTTC. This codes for CASSADFLSEQFF.

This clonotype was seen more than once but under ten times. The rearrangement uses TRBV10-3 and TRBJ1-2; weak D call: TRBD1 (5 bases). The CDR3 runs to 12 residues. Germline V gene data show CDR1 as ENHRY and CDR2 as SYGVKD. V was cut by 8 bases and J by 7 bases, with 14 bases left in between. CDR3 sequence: CAIDSGGTGYTF. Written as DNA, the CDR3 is TGTGCCATCGATTCGGGGGGAACTGGCTACACCTTC.

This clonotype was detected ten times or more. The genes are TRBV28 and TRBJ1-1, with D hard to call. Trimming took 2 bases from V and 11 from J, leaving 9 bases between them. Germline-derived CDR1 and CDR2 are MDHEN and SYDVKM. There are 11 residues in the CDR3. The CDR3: CASSLGLNAFF. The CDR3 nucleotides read TGTGCCAGCAGTTTAGGGCTGAATGCTTTCTTT.

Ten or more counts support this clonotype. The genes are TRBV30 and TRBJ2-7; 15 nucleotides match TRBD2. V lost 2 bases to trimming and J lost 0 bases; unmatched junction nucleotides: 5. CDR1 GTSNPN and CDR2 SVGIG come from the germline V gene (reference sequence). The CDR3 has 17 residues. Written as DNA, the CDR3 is TGTGCCTGGAGTCCTCGGACTAGCGGGAGGGCCTCCTACGAGCAGTACTTC. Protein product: CAWSPRTSGRASYEQYF.

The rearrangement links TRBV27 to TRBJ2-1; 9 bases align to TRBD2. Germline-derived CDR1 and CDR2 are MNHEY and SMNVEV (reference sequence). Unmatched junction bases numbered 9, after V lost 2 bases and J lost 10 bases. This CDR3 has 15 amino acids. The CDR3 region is CASSLPLAGTVEQFF. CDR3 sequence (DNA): TGTGCCAGCAGTTTACCTCTAGCGGGAACCGTAGAGCAGTTCTTC.

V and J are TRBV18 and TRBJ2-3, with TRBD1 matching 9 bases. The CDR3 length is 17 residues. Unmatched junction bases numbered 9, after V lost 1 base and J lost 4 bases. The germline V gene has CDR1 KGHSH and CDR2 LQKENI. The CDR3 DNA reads TGTGCCAGCTCACCACGGGAGGGGACAGGGTCCCCAGATACGCAGTATTTT. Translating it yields CASSPREGTGSPDTQYF.

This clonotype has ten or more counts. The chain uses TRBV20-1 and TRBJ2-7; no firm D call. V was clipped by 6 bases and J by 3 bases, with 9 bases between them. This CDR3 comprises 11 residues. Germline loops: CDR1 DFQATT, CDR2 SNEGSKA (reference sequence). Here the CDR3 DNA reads TGCAGTGCCGACAAGGGCTACGAGCAGTACTTC. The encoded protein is CSADKGYEQYF.

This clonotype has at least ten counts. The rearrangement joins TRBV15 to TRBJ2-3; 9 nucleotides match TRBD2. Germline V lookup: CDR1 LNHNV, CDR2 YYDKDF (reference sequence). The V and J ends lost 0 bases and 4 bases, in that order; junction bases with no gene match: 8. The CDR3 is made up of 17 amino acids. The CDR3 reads CATSREGLTSGSDTQYF. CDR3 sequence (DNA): TGTGCCACCAGCAGAGAAGGCCTGACTAGCGGCTCAGATACGCAGTATTTT.

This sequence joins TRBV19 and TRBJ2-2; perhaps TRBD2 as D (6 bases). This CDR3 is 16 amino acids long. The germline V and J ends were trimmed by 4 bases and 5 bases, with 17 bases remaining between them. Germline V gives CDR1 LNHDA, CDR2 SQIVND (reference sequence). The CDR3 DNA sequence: TGTGCCAGTAGTAATGTTGGGGGGTTAACGACCGGGGAGCTGTTTTTT. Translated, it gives CASSNVGGLTTGELFF.

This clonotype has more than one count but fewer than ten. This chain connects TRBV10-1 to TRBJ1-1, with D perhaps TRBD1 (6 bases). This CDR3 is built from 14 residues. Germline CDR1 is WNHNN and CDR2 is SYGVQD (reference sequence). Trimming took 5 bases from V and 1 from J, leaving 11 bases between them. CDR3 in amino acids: CASSLGHWNTEAFF. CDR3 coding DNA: TGCGCCAGCAGTTTGGGACACTGGAACACTGAAGCTTTCTTT.

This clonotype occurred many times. This chain's CDR3 is CSARDPRGAMAEAFF. The CDR3 region has the DNA TGCAGTGCTAGAGATCCCAGGGGCGCCATGGCTGAAGCTTTCTTT. V usage is TRBV20-1 and J usage is TRBJ1-1, with D perhaps TRBD1 (6 bases). CDR3 length: 15 residues. The V end lost 0 bases, the J end lost 6 bases, and 17 bases lay between the germline ends. CDR1 is DFQATT, CDR2 SNEGSKA, per germline (reference sequence).